What follows are 9 T cell receptor beta chains derived from one specimen sequenced in a study of ipilimumab plus nivolumab after autologous stem cell transplantation. Only in-frame clones appear in the TCRdb table, and some are missing; sequencing was by immunoSEQ multiplex PCR. The sample holds fewer than 95,000 clones, around 80% seen once. The sample was PBMCs, taken in a trial of ipilimumab plus nivolumab as post-transplant consolidation. These receptors were obtained from a male donor with diffuse large B-cell lymphoma.

The rearrangement uses TRBV10-2 and TRBJ1-5; D ambiguous. The CDR3 extends over 14 amino acids. The germline V gene encodes CDR1 WSHSY and CDR2 SAAADI. V lost 4 bases to trimming and J lost 5 bases, with 12 bases between them. CDR3 amino acids: CASSGGRGDQPQHF. CDR3 in DNA: TGCGCCAGCAGTGGCGGGCGGGGTGATCAGCCCCAGCATTTT.

The chain couples TRBV29-1 to TRBJ2-3; 10 bases line up with TRBD2. Germline V lookup: CDR1 SQVTM, CDR2 ANQGSEA. The trim removed 4 bases at V and 5 bases at J, leaving 9 bases unmatched. This CDR3 region has 15 residues. This CDR3 reads CSVAHSGGPGDTQYF. In DNA, the CDR3 is TGCAGCGTTGCCCATAGCGGGGGGCCGGGAGATACGCAGTATTTT.

The J gene is TRBJ2-3, the V gene TRBV5-4; TRBD2 is a possible D gene (5 bases). Per germline, CDR1 SGHNT and CDR2 YYREEE (reference sequence). Trimming shortened V by 4 bases and J by 0 bases, and 12 bases separated the two germline ends. The CDR3 has 15 amino acids. CDR3 nucleotides: TGTGCCAGCAGCAGGACGTCTAGCAGCACAGATACGCAGTATTTT. This encodes CASSRTSSSTDTQYF.

The rearrangement links TRBV18 to TRBJ1-6, with 9 bases fitting TRBD1. Germline V gene data show CDR1 as KGHSH and CDR2 as LQKENI. The CDR3 has 16 residues. The V and J ends lost 3 bases and 7 bases, in that order; junction bases with no gene match: 7. CDR3 region: CASSPRTGEDNSPLHF. The CDR3 nucleotides are TGTGCCAGCTCACCCCGGACAGGGGAAGACAATTCACCCCTCCACTTT.

This sequence joins TRBV18 and TRBJ1-3, with D hard to call. Deletions cut 5 bases from V and 0 bases from J, with 8 bases between. From germline, CDR1 is KGHSH and CDR2 LQKENI. The CDR3 runs to 14 residues. CDR3: CASSAQDSGNTIYF. In DNA form, the CDR3 reads TGTGCCAGCTCAGCCCAGGACTCTGGAAACACCATATATTTT.

The V gene is TRBV19, the J gene TRBJ2-3; TRBD2 matches 9 bases. This CDR3 is 16 amino acids long. CDR1 is LNHDA and CDR2 is SQIVND in the germline V gene (reference sequence). The ends lost 5 bases at V and 0 bases at J; junction bases unmatched: 6. CDR3 DNA: TGTGCCAGTAGTGGGACTAGCCATCCTAGCACAGATACGCAGTATTTT. Its protein product is CASSGTSHPSTDTQYF.

This clone was found once. This chain uses TRBV6-6 with TRBJ1-1; 8 positions agree with TRBD1. Losses at the gene ends were 5 bases for V and 7 bases for J; bases not matched to a gene: 3. The CDR3 is made up of 12 amino acids. Germline values: CDR1 MNHNY, CDR2 SVGAGI (reference sequence). The CDR3 nucleotides read TGTGCCAGCAGTATGGGACAGGATGAAGCTTTCTTT. Translating gives CASSMGQDEAFF.

The V and J genes are TRBV18 and TRBJ2-7; 7 bases match TRBD1. CDR1 is KGHSH and CDR2 is LQKENI in the germline V gene. This CDR3 has 14 residues. Trimming cost V 6 bases and J 3 bases; bases outside gene matches: 8. The CDR3 loop is CASSRGQESYEQYF. The CDR3 DNA sequence: TGTGCCAGCTCCCGTGGACAGGAGAGCTACGAGCAGTACTTC.

V usage is TRBV18 and J usage is TRBJ1-1; weak D call: TRBD1 (5 bases). The V end lost 6 bases, the J end lost 4 bases, and 9 bases lay between the germline ends. CDR3 length equals 12 residues. Germline assignment: CDR1 KGHSH and CDR2 LQKENI. The DNA for the CDR3 is TGTGCCAGCTCCCCCAGGGTCACTGAAGCTTTCTTT. It yields the protein CASSPRVTEAFF.